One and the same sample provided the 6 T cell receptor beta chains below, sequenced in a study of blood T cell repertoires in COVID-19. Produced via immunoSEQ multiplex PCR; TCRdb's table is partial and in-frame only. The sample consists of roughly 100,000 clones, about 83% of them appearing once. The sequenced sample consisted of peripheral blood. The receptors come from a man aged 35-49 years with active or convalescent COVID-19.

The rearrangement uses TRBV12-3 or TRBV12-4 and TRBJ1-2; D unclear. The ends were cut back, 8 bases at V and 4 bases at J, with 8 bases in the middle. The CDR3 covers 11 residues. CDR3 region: CASVSGYGYTF. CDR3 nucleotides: TGTGCCAGCGTCTCAGGCTATGGCTACACCTTC.

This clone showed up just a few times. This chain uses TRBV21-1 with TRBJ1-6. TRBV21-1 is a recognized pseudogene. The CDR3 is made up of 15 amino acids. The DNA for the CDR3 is TGTGCCAGCAGCAAAGGAGGCCAGAGGGATTCACCCCTCCACTTT. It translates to CASSKGGQRDSPLHF.

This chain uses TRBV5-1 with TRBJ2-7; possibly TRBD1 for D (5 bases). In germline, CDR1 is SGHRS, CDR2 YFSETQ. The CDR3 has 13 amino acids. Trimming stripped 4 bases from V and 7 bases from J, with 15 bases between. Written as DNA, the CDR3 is TGCGCCAGCAGCCCTGACAGCCTTTGGGAGCAGTACTTC. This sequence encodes CASSPDSLWEQYF.

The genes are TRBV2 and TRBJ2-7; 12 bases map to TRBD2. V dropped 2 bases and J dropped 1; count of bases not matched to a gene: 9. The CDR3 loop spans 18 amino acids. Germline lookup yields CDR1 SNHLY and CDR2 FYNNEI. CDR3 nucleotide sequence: TGTGCCAGCAGTGAATTGTGGACTAGCGGGACAATTTCCTACGAGCAGTACTTC. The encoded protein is CASSELWTSGTISYEQYF.

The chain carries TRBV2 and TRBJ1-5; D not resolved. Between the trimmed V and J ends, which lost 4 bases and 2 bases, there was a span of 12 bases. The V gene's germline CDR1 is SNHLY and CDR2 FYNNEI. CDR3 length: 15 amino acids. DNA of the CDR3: TGTGCCAGCAGTGCCTGGTCCCAGGGCAATCAGCCCCAGCATTTT. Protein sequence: CASSAWSQGNQPQHF.

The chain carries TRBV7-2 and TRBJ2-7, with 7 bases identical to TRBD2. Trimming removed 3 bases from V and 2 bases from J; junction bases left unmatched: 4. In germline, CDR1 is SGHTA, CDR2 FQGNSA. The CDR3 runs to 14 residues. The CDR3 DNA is TGTGCCAGCAGCTTCGAGCGGGGCCCCTACGAGCAGTACTTC. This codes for CASSFERGPYEQYF.